This T cell receptor delta chain derives from a study of γδ T cells in repeated Plasmodium falciparum infection (dated by TCRdb to about 2021). A note on the overall study: Malian children exposed to intense seasonal malaria transmission were enrolled in the natural-infection arm and compared with Australian children matched for age and gender. Samples from controlled-infection subjects were taken at baseline, just before selected infections, and 21 days after each infection. Malian gammadelta TCR repertoires were analysed cross-sectionally during no-transmission periods and were analysed longitudinally across acute febrile malaria episodes. The study looked at how repeated Plasmodium falciparum infection shapes the human gammadelta T cell repertoire, using both natural infection in Mali and controlled human malaria infection. A few malaria-naive U.S. adults underwent four controlled human malaria infections by bites from P. falciparum NF54-infected Anopheles stephensi mosquitoes over about 590 days. Results and caveats for the whole study, not just this receptor: Generalizability was limited because the Malian cohort was drawn from a small rural village of predominantly one ethnic group. Because the controlled-infection cohort was small, analysis of inter-individual variability in gammadelta T cell responses was limited. Compared with Australian children, Malian children appeared to have Vdelta2-negative gammadelta TCR repertoires that were more clonally expanded, less diverse and less shared. Vgamma9/Vdelta2+ TCR repertoires kept a highly stable polyclonal repertoire across time and infection, and many TCRgamma sequences overlapped between individuals. Waves of new clonotype selection in Vdelta2-negative, largely Vdelta1+, gammadelta TCR repertoires appeared to be driven by repeated controlled infections.

The CDR3 measures 21 amino acids from cysteine to phenylalanine. This entry keeps only the CDR3 DNA: 63 bases, framed from base 1. CDR1 TSWWSYY and CDR2 QGS were looked up in the germline V gene. Germline trimming amounts to 1 base on V and 6 bases on J, with 21 as the count of junction bases outside the gene matches. For bulk TCR repertoire analysis, Vgamma9/Vdelta2+ and Vdelta2-negative gammadelta T cell populations were isolated by flow sorting from peripheral blood mononuclear cells. This clone turned up a few times. Its antigen is still unknown. TCRdb's listed protein matches a much larger clone and diverges from this DNA's translation at residue 16, likely through a read error; the protein shown comes from the DNA. Libraries came from multiplex PCR. Sequencing took place on an Illumina MiSeq. Both TCR gamma (TRG) and TCR delta (TRD) chains were sequenced from each sorted gammadelta T cell sample. The source study handled its data this way. Clonotype tree plots, accumulated frequency of the top 20 clonotypes, diversity index (DI) and D75 metrics were included in the repertoire analyses. Clonotypes were called again by TCRdb from the public reads via CATT, and duplicate nucleotide sequences were then merged into one entry. The V and J calls and clone size are TCRdb's, not the authors'. For this sample the table gives 50,000 to 60,000 delta-chain clones, of which 1.9% were detected only once. Of the sample, 20% to 25% is held by the ten largest clones.

Sequenced: gamma-delta T cells from blood. The clonotype was recovered from a pool of human donors (malaria-infected and uninfected, not separated). The V gene is TRDV1 and the J gene is TRDJ2; 9 nucleotides in the junction match TRDD3. No J gene was available from TCRdb, and it was assigned here by a germline match of the DNA. The CDR3 protein sequence reads: CALGEPQFFTGGRYRSAQLFF. The DNA is as follows: TGTGCTCTTGGGGAACCACAGTTTTTCACTGGGGGACGTTATCGGTCAGCACAACTCTTCTTT.